Each of the 14 T cell receptor beta chains below was sequenced from the same sample in a study of CD8 T cells in ankylosing spondylitis. Study outcomes and limitations: Apparently characteristic of ankylosing spondylitis blood was a TCR beta motif (under ten highly homologous variants).

These receptors are not linked to any known antigen. Each CDR3 protein gets one entry after TCRdb re-called the 5' RACE reads with MiXCR. Of some 800,000 distinct CDR3 sequences listed, around 11% were seen once; the top ten hold just over 0.5%. The sequenced sample consisted of blood, either unsorted or a sorted T cell fraction (not recorded which). Source of these receptors: a male donor with ankylosing spondylitis.

The gene calls are TRBV15 and TRBJ2-2; 7 bases map to TRBD1. Germline V lookup: CDR1 LNHNV, CDR2 YYDKDF (reference sequence). This CDR3 is built from 16 residues. The trim removed 1 base at V and 1 base at J, leaving 3 bases unmatched. The CDR3 is CATSRGTGLNTGELFF. DNA for the CDR3: TGTGCCACCAGCAGAGGGACAGGTTTGAACACCGGGGAGCTGTTTTTT.

J is TRBJ2-5 and V is TRBV28, with 8 bases aligning to TRBD1. Germline assignment: CDR1 MDHEN and CDR2 SYDVKM. The CDR3 runs 13 residues. V shed 5 bases and J 6 bases; nucleotides not matched to a gene: 5. In DNA, the CDR3 is TGTGCCAGCAGTCCTCGACAGGGGAAGACCCAGTACTTC. Its protein is CASSPRQGKTQYF. Combining the CDR3 with reference TRBV28 and TRBJ2-5 gives the whole variable domain DVKVTQSSRYLVKRTGEKVFLECVQDMDHENMFWYRQDPGLGLRLIYFSYDVKMKEKGDIPEGYSVSREKKERFSLILESASTNQTSMYLCASSPRQGKTQYFGPGTRLLVL.

The J gene is TRBJ1-5, the V gene TRBV6-2 or TRBV6-3; no reliable D call. CDR3 length: 15 residues. The germline CDR1 and CDR2 sequences are MNHEY and SVGEGT. The V and J ends lost 2 bases and 2 bases respectively, with 10 bases between them. CDR3 nucleotide sequence: TGTGCCAGCAGTTACACCGCAGGAGGCAATCAGCCCCAGCATTTT. Its translation: CASSYTAGGNQPQHF.

This clonotype has a count of ten or more. The CDR3 DNA reads TGTGCCAGCAGCTCAACGACAGGGACTGAAGCTTTCTTT. Translating it yields CASSSTTGTEAFF. This chain connects TRBV7-2 to TRBJ1-1, with TRBD1 matching 7 bases. Germline V CDR1 and CDR2: SGHTA, FQGNSA. With 4 bases clipped from V and 5 bases from J, the junction kept 4 bases outside the gene matches. CDR3 length equals 13 residues.

This clonotype was counted ten times or more. V usage is TRBV20-1 and J usage is TRBJ2-3, with D perhaps matching TRBD2 (6 bases). Germline V gives CDR1 DFQATT, CDR2 SNEGSKA (reference sequence). This CDR3 spans 13 amino acids. V was trimmed by 6 bases and J by 4 bases, leaving 14 bases between them. Here the CDR3 DNA reads TGCAGTGCGCGGAGGGGTGGCCCAGATACGCAGTATTTT. Translated, it gives CSARRGGPDTQYF.

The V and J genes are TRBV20-1 and TRBJ1-5; D uncertain. V lost 1 base to trimming and J lost 6 bases, with 10 bases between them. The CDR3 sequence is 13 residues long. From germline, CDR1 is DFQATT and CDR2 SNEGSKA (reference sequence). CDR3 sequence reads: CSARALVGQPQHF. CDR3 in DNA: TGCAGTGCTAGAGCATTAGTCGGTCAGCCCCAGCATTTT.

This clonotype was recorded many times. The V gene is TRBV20-1, the J gene TRBJ2-1, with a weak D call TRBD2 (5 bases). In germline, CDR1 is DFQATT, CDR2 SNEGSKA (reference sequence). This CDR3 has 12 residues. Trimming left V 7 bases short and J 3 bases short, with 10 bases between. CDR3 loop: CSGSVRYNEQFF. In DNA, the CDR3 is TGCAGTGGTAGCGTACGCTACAATGAGCAGTTCTTC.

The chain carries TRBV29-1 and TRBJ2-3; D might be TRBD1 or TRBD2, each matching 7 bases. The CDR3 runs to 17 residues. V lost 4 bases and J 1 base, leaving 21 bases between the germline ends. CDR1 and CDR2 from the germline V gene are SQVTM and ANQGSEA. The CDR3 region is CSVGGGVQGMGTDTQYF. For the CDR3, the DNA is TGCAGCGTTGGGGGGGGCGTACAGGGGATGGGCACAGATACGCAGTATTTT.

In its sample, this clonotype was seen many times. This chain links TRBV5-1 with TRBJ2-1; 12 bases are shared with TRBD2. This CDR3 region has 18 residues. Germline V gene sequence: CDR1 SGHRS, CDR2 YFSETQ. The V and J ends lost 6 bases and 5 bases, in that order; junction bases with no gene match: 15. The DNA for the CDR3 is TGCGCCAGCACCGCCCTCCTCCAGCTAGCGGGAGGGAACAATGAGCAGTTCTTC. Its translation is CASTALLQLAGGNNEQFF.

This clonotype was seen a handful of times. This chain joins TRBV5-1 and TRBJ2-1, with D hard to call. Looked up from germline, CDR1 is SGHRS and CDR2 is YFSETQ. The CDR3 is made up of 15 amino acids. Trimming removed 1 base at V and 6 bases at J, with 14 bases between. As DNA, the CDR3 is TGCGCCAGCAGCTTGACGGGCCTTATGACCAATGAGCAGTTCTTC. It is translated as CASSLTGLMTNEQFF.

In this sample, this clonotype turned up a few times. This chain uses TRBV19 with TRBJ1-1; D is unclear. V dropped 7 bases and J dropped 6 bases, with 15 bases sitting between them. Germline V gene sequence: CDR1 LNHDA, CDR2 SQIVND (reference sequence). The CDR3 is 13 amino acids. CDR3 DNA sequence: TGTGCCAGTACTGCAGGACGCCTGGCTGAAGCTTTCTTT. The encoded protein is CASTAGRLAEAFF.

This clonotype has only a few counts. The rearrangement links TRBV5-1 to TRBJ2-1; 8 nucleotides align to TRBD2. The junction had 5 bases not matched to a gene; V was cut back by 5 bases and J by 4 bases. The length of the CDR3 is 14 residues. Germline CDR1 reads SGHRS; CDR2 reads YFSETQ. The CDR3 coding sequence is TGCGCCAGCAGACTACTAGCGGCGTACAATGAGCAGTTCTTC. This translates into CASRLLAAYNEQFF.

This clonotype was recorded many times. DNA for the CDR3: TGTGCCAGCAGCTTGGCACTGGGCACAGATACGCAGTATTTT. This translates into CASSLALGTDTQYF. The rearrangement joins TRBV7-2 to TRBJ2-3; no reliable D call. The V gene's germline CDR1 is SGHTA and CDR2 FQGNSA. The V and J ends lost 3 bases and 1 base respectively, with 8 bases between them. This CDR3 has 14 amino acids.

This chain links TRBV11-2 with TRBJ1-3; no firm D call. Germline V gives CDR1 SGHAT, CDR2 FQNNGV. The CDR3 spans 14 residues. Trimming took 5 bases from V and 4 from J, leaving 12 bases between them. The CDR3 is CASSQGIPGNTIYF. CDR3 DNA: TGTGCCAGCAGCCAAGGGATCCCCGGAAACACCATATATTTT.